This is a list of T cell receptor beta chains from one sample in a study of blood T cells in healthy people across ages. TCRdb re-derived calls from the 5' RACE reads in MiXCR, one entry per CDR3 protein. The sample includes about 1.1 million distinct CDR3 sequences, approximately 38% of them seen just once. The sequencing sample was made of blood. These receptor sequences come from a man aged 18 to 35 in good health. CDR3s include the opening cysteine and the closing phenylalanine or tryptophan. The order of the fields is D gene, V gene, clone size, J gene, CDR3 DNA, CDR3 protein. A D gene is named only where the DNA matches it firmly. Some rows have no size entry. The others give once, few or many, or a class for an expanded clone.

NA	TRBV7-3	NA	TRBJ1-1	TGTGCCGGCAGCCCGGGGACTAGCACTGAAGCTTTCTTT	CAGSPGTSTEAFF
NA	TRBV20-1	few	TRBJ1-1	TGCAGTGCTAGAGTTGTCAAGGGATTTCGGGACACTGAAGCTTTCTTT	CSARVVKGFRDTEAFF
TRBD1	TRBV20-1	few	TRBJ1-2	TGCAGTGCTCTCCCGCCGGGACAGGGGGCGCGAGGCTACACCTTC	CSALPPGQGARGYTF
TRBD1	TRBV11-2	NA	TRBJ1-6	TGTGCCAGCAGCTTAGACCGCCTGACAGGGACCCTGAGCTCCTATAATTCACCCCTCCACTTT	CASSLDRLTGTLSSYNSPLHF
TRBD1	TRBV4-2	NA	TRBJ2-5	TGTGCCAGCAGCCAGTTAGGACAGGGGGGGTCGGAGACCCAGTACTTC	CASSQLGQGGSETQYF
NA	TRBV29-1	NA	TRBJ1-1	TGCAGCGTTGAAGAAGGGGGGCGGGGCACTGAAGCTTTCTTT	CSVEEGGRGTEAFF
NA	TRBV4-1	few	TRBJ1-5	TGCGCCAGCAGCCCAGACCCCCGCCCCGAGAGGGTTTATAGCAATCAGCCCCAGCATTTT	CASSPDPRPERVYSNQPQHF
NA	TRBV20-1	NA	TRBJ2-5	TGCAGTGCTAGTTGGGACGGAAACCCCACAGGAGAGACCCAGTACTTC	CSASWDGNPTGETQYF
NA	TRBV29-1	NA	TRBJ1-2	TGCAGCGTTGAAGGCCCGGGGGCAGGGCACCACTATGGCTACACCTTC	CSVEGPGAGHHYGYTF
TRBD1	TRBV30	NA	TRBJ1-2	TGTGCCTGGAGTGGGACAGGCTATGGCTACACCTTC	CAWSGTGYGYTF
TRBD2	TRBV27	NA	TRBJ2-1	TGTGCCAGCAGTTTATCGGTCGCTAGCGGGGCGGACTACAATGAGCAGTTCTTC	CASSLSVASGADYNEQFF
TRBD1	TRBV4-3	NA	TRBJ1-2	TGCGCCAGCAGCGCCACAGGGGGTGGTGGCTACACCTTC	CASSATGGGGYTF
TRBD1	TRBV10-3	NA	TRBJ1-5	TGTGCCATCAGTGACCCGGGACAGGGTGATCAGCCCCAGCATTTT	CAISDPGQGDQPQHF
NA	TRBV7-3	NA	TRBJ2-7	TGTGCCAGCAGCCAAAACACAGGGTTTTTTGACGAGCAGTACTTC	CASSQNTGFFDEQYF
TRBD1	TRBV6-1	NA	TRBJ2-7	TGTGCCAGCATCGGACAGGGTCAAGATGAGCAGTACTTC	CASIGQGQDEQYF
NA	TRBV7-3	NA	TRBJ1-1	TGTGCCAGCAGCTTAGTAGGGGCGAGGAACACTGAAGCTTTCTTT	CASSLVGARNTEAFF
NA	TRBV10-3	NA	TRBJ2-3	TGTGCCACCCGGACGGAAAAGGGTGATACGCAGTATTTT	CATRTEKGDTQYF
NA	TRBV27	few	TRBJ1-1	TGTGCCAGCAGTTCAAATGCGAACACTGAAGCTTTCTTT	CASSSNANTEAFF
NA	TRBV20-1	NA	TRBJ1-5	TGCAGTGCTAGGGAGGGGACGAAGAACAATCAGCCCCAGCATTTT	CSAREGTKNNQPQHF
TRBD2	TRBV7-2	few	TRBJ2-3	TGTGCCAGCAGCTTAACTAGCGGGAAGTCAGATACGCAGTATTTT	CASSLTSGKSDTQYF
NA	TRBV20-1	once	TRBJ1-1	TGCAGCGCTGCTCGGTCGAACACTGAAGCTTTCTTT	CSAARSNTEAFF
TRBD2	TRBV2	few	TRBJ2-2	TGTGCCAGCAGCGTGACTAGCGGTGAAACCGGGGAGCTGTTTTTT	CASSVTSGETGELFF
TRBD1	TRBV4-3	NA	TRBJ2-5	TGCGCCAGCAGCCCTACAGCAGGGGGCGGAGAGACCCAGTACTTC	CASSPTAGGGETQYF
NA	TRBV7-8	many	TRBJ2-3	TGTGCCAGCAGCTTACGACCAGATACGCAGTATTTT	CASSLRPDTQYF
NA	TRBV9	few	TRBJ2-3	TGTGCCACCCTACCTCTCAGCACAGATACGCAGTATTTT	CATLPLSTDTQYF
NA	TRBV6-2/TRBV6-3	few	TRBJ1-5	TGTGCCAGCAGTCGGGGACACCCCAATCAGCCCCAGCATTTT	CASSRGHPNQPQHF
NA	TRBV20-1	few	TRBJ2-3	TGCAGTGCTAGAGGACCCCCCTCTCACCGTGATGGTGCGCAGTATTTT	CSARGPPSHRDGAQYF
NA	TRBV4-1	few	TRBJ1-1	TGCGCCAGCAGTCAGCGGCAGTTGGAAGGAAACACTGAAGCTTTCTTT	CASSQRQLEGNTEAFF
NA	TRBV5-5	NA	TRBJ1-1	TGTGCCAGCAGCAGTCCCGGGATCATGAACACTGAAGCTTTCTTT	CASSSPGIMNTEAFF
TRBD2	TRBV7-9	NA	TRBJ2-7	TGTGCCAGCAGCTTTCAGCGGGAGTGGGGCGAGCAGTACTTC	CASSFQREWGEQYF
NA	TRBV20-1	NA	TRBJ1-1	TGCAGTGCTACAGTCTACACTGAAGCTTTCTTT	CSATVYTEAFF
TRBD1	TRBV7-2	NA	TRBJ1-4	TGTGCCAGCAGCTCGACAGGGAGGACTAATGAAAAACTGTTTTTT	CASSSTGRTNEKLFF
TRBD1	TRBV5-1	many	TRBJ2-7	TGCGCCAGCGGAGGACAGGAAAGCTCCTACAATGAGCAGTACTTC	CASGGQESSYNEQYF
TRBD1	TRBV20-1	few	TRBJ2-1	TGCAGTGCTAGAGAGGGACAGGAGAGGTACAATGAGCAGTTCTTC	CSAREGQERYNEQFF
TRBD1	TRBV6-6	many	TRBJ2-7	TGTGCCAGCAGTACTCGACAGGGCTACGAGCAGTACTTC	CASSTRQGYEQYF
NA	TRBV20-1	few	TRBJ1-5	TGCAGTGCTAGGGAGGATCGTATACATAGCAGCAATCAGCCCCAGCATTTT	CSAREDRIHSSNQPQHF
TRBD1	TRBV10-3	many	TRBJ2-1	TGTGCCATCAGAGGGACAGGGGCTTGGAATGAGCAGTTCTTC	CAIRGTGAWNEQFF
NA	TRBV4-3	NA	TRBJ1-2	TGCGCCAGCAGCCCTATAACAGGGAACTATGGCTACACCTTC	CASSPITGNYGYTF
NA	TRBV6-4	NA	TRBJ1-1	TGTGCCAGCAGAGCTCAAACAGGGAGCCCTGAAGCTTTCTTT	CASRAQTGSPEAFF
NA	TRBV20-1	NA	TRBJ1-5	TGCAGTGCTAGAGATCAAGACAGTTATAGCAATCAGCCCCAGCATTTT	CSARDQDSYSNQPQHF
NA	TRBV27	NA	TRBJ1-2	TGTGCCAGCAGTTTATGGGCGGGGAACTATGGCTACACCTTC	CASSLWAGNYGYTF
NA	TRBV12-3/TRBV12-4	NA	TRBJ1-2	TGTGCCAGCAGCCCGCGGGGGCAGGGTTATGGCTGCACCTTC	CASSPRGQGYGCTF
NA	TRBV28	NA	TRBJ1-6	TGTGCCAGCAGTTTCGGCCAGGGTTATTCACCCCCCCACTTT	CASSFGQGYSPPHF
NA	TRBV20-1	few	TRBJ2-1	TGCAGTGCTACATCCCTTGACGGAAGCTCCTACAATGAGCAGTTCTTC	CSATSLDGSSYNEQFF
TRBD1	TRBV4-3	few	TRBJ1-2	TGCGCCAGCAGCCAAGAAAAAGACAGGGGGATGGATGGCTACACCTTC	CASSQEKDRGMDGYTF
TRBD1	TRBV10-3	NA	TRBJ1-6	TGTGCCACGGGCGGGACAGATGATTCACCCCTCCACTTT	CATGGTDDSPLHF
NA	TRBV12-3/TRBV12-4	NA	TRBJ2-3	TGTGCCAGCAACATACGTGACACAGATACGCAGTATTTT	CASNIRDTDTQYF